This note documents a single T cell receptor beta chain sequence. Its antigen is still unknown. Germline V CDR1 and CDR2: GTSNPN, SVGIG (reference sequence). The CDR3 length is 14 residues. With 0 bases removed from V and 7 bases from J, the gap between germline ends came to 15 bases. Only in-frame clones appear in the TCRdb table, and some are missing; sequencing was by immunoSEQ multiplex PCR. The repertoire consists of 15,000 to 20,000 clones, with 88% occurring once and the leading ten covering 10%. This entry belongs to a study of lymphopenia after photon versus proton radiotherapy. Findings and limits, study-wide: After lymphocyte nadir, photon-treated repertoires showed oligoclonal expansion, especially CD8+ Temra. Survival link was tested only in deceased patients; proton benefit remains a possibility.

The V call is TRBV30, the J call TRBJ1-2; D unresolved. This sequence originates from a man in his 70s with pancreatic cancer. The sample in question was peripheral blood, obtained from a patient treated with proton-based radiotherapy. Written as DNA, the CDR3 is TGTGCCTGGAGTGTATCCCACCGCAGTCCTGGCTACACCTTC. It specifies CAWSVSHRSPGYTF.